This T cell receptor beta chain derives from a study of blood T cell repertoires in COVID-19. During the 2 weeks before they entered the study, exposed participants had met someone with a PCR-confirmed or clinician-diagnosed COVID-19 case. Trimming pared 2 bases from V and 5 bases from J, leaving 16 bases between. This CDR3 is 16 amino acids long. Germline assignment: CDR1 SGHVS and CDR2 FQNEAQ. This table comes from immunoSEQ multiplex PCR, and its TCRdb copy is limited to in-frame clones, with some not included. Of 120,000 to 150,000 clones in the sample, 87% were seen once. This clone was recorded once.

The chain recombines TRBV7-8 with TRBJ2-1, with a possible D match to TRBD2 (5 bases). The sequence was collected from a woman between 35 and 50 years old who had been exposed to COVID-19. The source material was PBMCs or T cells enriched from blood (not recorded which). CDR3 sequence: CASSLPLARLNNEQFF. The CDR3 DNA follows: TGTGCCAGCAGCTTACCCCTTGCTAGACTAAACAATGAGCAGTTCTTC.